This T cell receptor (beta chain) derives from a study of blood T cell repertoires in COVID-19. Study as a whole: Acute and convalescent COVID-19 specimens originated in the United States, Italy and Spain. PBMCs, B-cell-depleted T cells, or T cells were the source of the cDNA or gDNA that made up the material.

V was pared by 5 bases and J by 5 bases, with 6 bases between. The germline gives CDR1 SEHNR, CDR2 FQNEAQ (reference sequence). There are 11 residues in the CDR3. Those enrolled in Seattle joined during active infection and were followed longitudinally afterward. This clone appeared a few times. The sample has other DNA sequences that encode this CDR3 too. Per the study methods: How many nucleated cells were present was estimated from reference gene primer amplification. The data were produced by immunoSEQ multiplex PCR, yet TCRdb's version contains in-frame clones alone and is incomplete. V and J calls and clone size come straight from that table; D and trimming were deduced from the DNA. The table shows approximately 160,000 clones, with 85% to 95% occurring only once.

The chain is built from TRBV7-9 and TRBJ1-1, with a possible D match to TRBD1 (5 bases). This TCR was sampled from a woman aged 55-69 years with COVID-19, enrolled during active disease. The sequenced sample consisted of peripheral blood. CDR3 sequence (DNA): TGTGCCAGCAGCCCAGGGACTGAAGCTTTCTTT. It translates to CASSPGTEAFF.